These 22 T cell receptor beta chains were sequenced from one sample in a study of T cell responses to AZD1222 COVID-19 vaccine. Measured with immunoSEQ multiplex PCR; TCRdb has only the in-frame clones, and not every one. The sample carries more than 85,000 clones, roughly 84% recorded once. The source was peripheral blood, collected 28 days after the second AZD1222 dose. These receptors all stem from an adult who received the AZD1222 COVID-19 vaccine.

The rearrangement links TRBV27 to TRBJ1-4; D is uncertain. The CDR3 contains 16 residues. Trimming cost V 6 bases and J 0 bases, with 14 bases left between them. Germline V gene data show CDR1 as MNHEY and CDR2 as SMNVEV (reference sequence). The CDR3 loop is CASRTTLAATNEKLFF. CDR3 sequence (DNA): TGTGCCAGCAGGACTACGTTGGCGGCAACTAATGAAAAACTGTTTTTT.

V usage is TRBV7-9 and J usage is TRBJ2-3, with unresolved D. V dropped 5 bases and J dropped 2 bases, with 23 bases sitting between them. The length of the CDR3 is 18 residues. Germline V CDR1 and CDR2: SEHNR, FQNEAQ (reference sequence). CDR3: CASSPRRVSVRSTDTQYF. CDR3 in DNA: TGTGCCAGCAGCCCGCGCCGGGTCTCCGTCCGCTCCACAGATACGCAGTATTTT.

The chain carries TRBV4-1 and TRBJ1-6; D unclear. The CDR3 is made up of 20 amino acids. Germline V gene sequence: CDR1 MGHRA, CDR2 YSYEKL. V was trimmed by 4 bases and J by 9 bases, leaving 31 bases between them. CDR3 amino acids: CASSRLSAGFGDAWGSPLHF. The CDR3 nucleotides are TGCGCCAGCAGCCGCCTATCAGCCGGGTTCGGAGACGCTTGGGGTTCACCCCTCCACTTT.

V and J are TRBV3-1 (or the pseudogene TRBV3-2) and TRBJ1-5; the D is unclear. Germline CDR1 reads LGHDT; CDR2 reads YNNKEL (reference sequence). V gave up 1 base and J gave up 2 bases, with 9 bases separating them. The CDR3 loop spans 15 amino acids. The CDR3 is CASSQGQHGNQPQHF. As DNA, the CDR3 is TGTGCCAGCAGCCAAGGGCAGCATGGCAATCAGCCCCAGCATTTT.

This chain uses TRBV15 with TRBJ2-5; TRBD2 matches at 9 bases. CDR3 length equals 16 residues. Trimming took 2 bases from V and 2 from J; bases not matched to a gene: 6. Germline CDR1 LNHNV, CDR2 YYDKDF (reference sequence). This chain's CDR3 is CATSRPSGGLQETQYF. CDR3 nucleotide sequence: TGTGCCACCAGCAGACCAAGCGGGGGGCTTCAAGAGACCCAGTACTTC. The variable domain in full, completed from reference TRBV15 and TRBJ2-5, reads DAMVIQNPRYQVTQFGKPVTLSCSQTLNHNVMYWYQQKSSQAPKLLFHYYDKDFNNEADTPDNFQSRRPNTSFCFLDIRSPGLGDTAMYLCATSRPSGGLQETQYFGPGTRLLVL.

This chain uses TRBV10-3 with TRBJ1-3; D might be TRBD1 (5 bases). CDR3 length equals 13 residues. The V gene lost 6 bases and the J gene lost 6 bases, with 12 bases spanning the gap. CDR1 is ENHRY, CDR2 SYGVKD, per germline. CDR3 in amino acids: CAIRWGGVNTIYF. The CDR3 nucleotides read TGTGCCATCAGGTGGGGCGGTGTAAACACCATATATTTT.

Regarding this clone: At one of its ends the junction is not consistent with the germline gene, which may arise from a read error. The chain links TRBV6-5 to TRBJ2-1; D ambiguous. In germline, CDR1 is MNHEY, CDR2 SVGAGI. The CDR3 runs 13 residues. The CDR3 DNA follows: TGTGCCAGCAGTGACTCGAGATACAATGAGCAGTTCTTC. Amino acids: CASSDSRYNEQFF.

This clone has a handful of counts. CDR3 residues: CASSPGQPVGYTF. DNA for the CDR3: TGTGCCAGCTCACCAGGACAGCCGGTTGGCTACACCTTC. This chain links TRBV18 with TRBJ1-2, with D perhaps TRBD1 (6 bases). The CDR3 totals 13 residues. The V end lost 2 bases, the J end lost 7 bases, and 11 bases lay between the germline ends. The V gene's germline CDR1 is KGHSH and CDR2 LQKENI.

As DNA, the CDR3 is TGTGCCAGCAGTTACCGTAGCGGGTTAGCCAAAAACATTCAGTACTTC. Translating gives CASSYRSGLAKNIQYF. This chain links TRBV6-5 with TRBJ2-4; 7 bases align to TRBD2. V trimming: 2 bases; J trimming: 0 bases; junction bases outside the gene matches: 4. The CDR3 is 16 residues long. Germline CDR1 and CDR2: MNHEY and SVGAGI.

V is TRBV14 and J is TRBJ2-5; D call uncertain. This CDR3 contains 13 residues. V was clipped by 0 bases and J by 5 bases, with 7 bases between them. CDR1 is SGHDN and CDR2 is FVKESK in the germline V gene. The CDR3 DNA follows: TGTGCCAGCAGCCAAGATCCGGGTGAGACCCAGTACTTC. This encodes CASSQDPGETQYF.

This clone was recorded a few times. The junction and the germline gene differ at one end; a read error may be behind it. The CDR3 here is CASSLASLSVF. CDR3 DNA: TGTGCCAGCAGCTTAGCCTCCCTCAGTGTCTTC. The chain links TRBV7-9 to TRBJ2-1; no firm D call. Germline assignment: CDR1 SEHNR and CDR2 FQNEAQ (reference sequence). This CDR3 region has 11 residues.

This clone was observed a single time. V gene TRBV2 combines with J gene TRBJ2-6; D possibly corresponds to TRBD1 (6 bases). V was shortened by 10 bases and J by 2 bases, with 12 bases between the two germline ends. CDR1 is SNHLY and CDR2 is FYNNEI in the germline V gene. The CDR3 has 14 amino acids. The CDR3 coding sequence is TGTGCCATAGAGGGACACCCTGGGGCCAACGTCCTGACTTTC. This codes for CAIEGHPGANVLTF.

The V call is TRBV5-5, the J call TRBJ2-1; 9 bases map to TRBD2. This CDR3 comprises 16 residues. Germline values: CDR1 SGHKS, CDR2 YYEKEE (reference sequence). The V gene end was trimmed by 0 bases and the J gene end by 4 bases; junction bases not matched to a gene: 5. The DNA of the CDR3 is TGTGCCAGCAGCTTGGTTAGTAGCGGGAGTTACAATGAGCAGTTCTTC. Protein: CASSLVSSGSYNEQFF.

The CDR3 DNA reads TGCGCCAGCAGCCAAGTCGACAGGGTGAACACTGAAGCTTTCTTT. It is translated as CASSQVDRVNTEAFF. This chain uses TRBV4-1 with TRBJ1-1; 7 bases agree with TRBD1. CDR1 and CDR2 from the germline V gene are MGHRA and YSYEKL. The CDR3 is 15 amino acids. V lost 1 base, J lost 0 bases, and 2 bases stayed unmatched.

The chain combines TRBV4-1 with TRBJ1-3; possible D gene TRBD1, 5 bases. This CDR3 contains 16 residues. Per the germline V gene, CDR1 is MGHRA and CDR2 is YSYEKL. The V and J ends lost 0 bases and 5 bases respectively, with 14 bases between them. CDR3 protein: CASSQDFRTNRNTIYF. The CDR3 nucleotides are TGCGCCAGCAGCCAAGATTTCAGGACAAACCGAAACACCATATATTTT.

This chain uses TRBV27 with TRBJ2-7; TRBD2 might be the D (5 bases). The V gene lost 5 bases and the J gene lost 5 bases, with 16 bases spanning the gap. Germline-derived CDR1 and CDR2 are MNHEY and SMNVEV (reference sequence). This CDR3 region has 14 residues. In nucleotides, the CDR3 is TGTGCCAGCAGTGTCCCGGGAACTAGGGACGAGCAGTACTTC. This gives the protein CASSVPGTRDEQYF.

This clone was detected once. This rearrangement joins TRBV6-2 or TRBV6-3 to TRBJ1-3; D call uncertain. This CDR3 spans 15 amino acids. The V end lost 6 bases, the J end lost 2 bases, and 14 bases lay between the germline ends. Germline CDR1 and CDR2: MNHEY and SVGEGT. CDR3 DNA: TGTGCCAGCAGCAGAGACCGAGCCGCTGGAAACACCATATATTTT. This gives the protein CASSRDRAAGNTIYF.

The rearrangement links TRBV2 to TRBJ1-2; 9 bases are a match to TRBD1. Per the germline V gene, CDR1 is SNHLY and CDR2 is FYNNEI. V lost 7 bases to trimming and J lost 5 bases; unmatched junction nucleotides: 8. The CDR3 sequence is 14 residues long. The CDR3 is CASTAGTGSYGYTF. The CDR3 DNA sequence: TGTGCCAGCACTGCCGGGACAGGGTCGTATGGCTACACCTTC.

The DNA of the CDR3 is TGCGCCAGCAGCCCGCGGGGAGGACCGCCGGGGACAACCTACGAGCAGTACTTC. Its protein is CASSPRGGPPGTTYEQYF. The rearrangement uses TRBV4-3 and TRBJ2-7; D possibly matches TRBD1 or TRBD2 (6 bases each). The CDR3 consists of 18 residues. The germline gives CDR1 LGHNA, CDR2 YSLEER. The germline V and J ends were trimmed by 4 bases and 2 bases, with 24 bases remaining between them.

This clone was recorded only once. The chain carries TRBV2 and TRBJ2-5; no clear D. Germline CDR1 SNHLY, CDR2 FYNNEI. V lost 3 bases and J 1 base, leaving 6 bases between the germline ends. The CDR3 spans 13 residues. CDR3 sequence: CASSDGFQETQYF. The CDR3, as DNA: TGTGCCAGCAGTGATGGGTTCCAAGAGACCCAGTACTTC.

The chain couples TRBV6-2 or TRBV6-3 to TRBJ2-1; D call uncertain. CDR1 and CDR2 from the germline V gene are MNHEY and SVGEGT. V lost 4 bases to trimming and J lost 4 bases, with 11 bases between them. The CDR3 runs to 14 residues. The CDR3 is CASSLGYTYNEQFF. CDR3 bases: TGTGCCAGCAGTTTAGGCTATACGTACAATGAGCAGTTCTTC.

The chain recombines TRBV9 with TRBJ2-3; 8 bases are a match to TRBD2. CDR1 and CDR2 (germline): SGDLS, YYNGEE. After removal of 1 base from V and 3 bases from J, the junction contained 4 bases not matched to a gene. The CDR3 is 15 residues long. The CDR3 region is CASSVFGRGTDTQYF. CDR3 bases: TGTGCCAGCAGCGTATTCGGGAGGGGGACAGATACGCAGTATTTT.